This T cell receptor (beta chain) was found in a study of T cells expressing NK-cell markers (dated by TCRdb to between 2020 and 2021). Regarding the study in general: TCR beta-chain repertoires were profiled in sorted CD3+CD56+NKG2C+, CD3+CD56+NKG2C- and CD3+CD56-NKG2C+ T-cell subsets from eight donors. Among the eight sequenced donors, seven were HCMV-seropositive and one was HCMV-seronegative. The eight sequenced donors were randomly selected healthy volunteers, three men and five women. Libraries were sequenced as 2 x 150 bp reads on Illumina HiSeq 2000/2500, MiSeq or NextSeq.

Broad study findings and their caveats: In several donors, the dominant CD3+CD56+NKG2C+ clonotypes were found to rank among the top 10 CD8+ clonotypes and to make up about 1.0-8% of CD8+ T cells. Whether the expanded NKG2C-expressing T cell clones were specific for HCMV antigens remained unclear. Those dominant clonotypes were again the most abundant among CD3+CD56-NKG2C+ cells in several donors, at roughly 25-60.1%.

TCRdb lists the instrument as Illumina HiSeq 2000. 5'RACE template switching, by which a universal primer site and unique molecular identifiers were added, was used to make TCR beta cDNA libraries. cDNA synthesis was primed from the TCR beta constant segment and was followed by two successive PCR amplification steps. The authors' pipeline ran thus. MIGEC was used to demultiplex reads and group the reads by UMI, and MiTCR was used to assemble and quantify clonotypes. To remove erroneous sequences, TCR cDNA sequences were retained only when supported by two or more reads. The tcR package was used for downstream repertoire analysis, and clonotypes were matched across fractions by CDR3 nucleotide sequence plus V segment. VDJmatch was used to annotate antigen specificity against VDJdb, with one amino acid substitution in CDR3 permitted. The reads, reprocessed by TCRdb, yield one row per CDR3 protein sequence and no DNA. TCRdb's processing, not the study's, gives the V and J calls here. The sample's own table lists some 300,000 distinct CDR3 sequences. About 0.39% of the sample is held by the ten biggest clonotypes.

A commercial ELISA kit detecting HCMV-specific IgG in serum was used to determine HCMV serostatus. Peripheral blood mononuclear cells were isolated from blood by Ficoll density gradient centrifugation. Comment on this clonotype: There is no known antigen for this receptor.

The CDR3 sequence holds 19 residues, the cysteine and phenylalanine included. DNA is not recorded here. In the germline V gene (reference sequence), CDR1 corresponds to LNHDA and CDR2 to SQIVND. The chain joins TRBV19 to TRBJ2-2; TCRdb outputs TRBD1, but without DNA this stays unchecked. The source of this sequence is a man between 18 and 35 years old in good health. Donor details come from another sample of the same person, matched by shared clones. Sequences were obtained from blood T cells: a sorted CD56 or NKG2C T cell subset, CD4+ or CD8+ T cells, or bulk PBMC T cells (not recorded which). This receptor has the CDR3 CASSKTTTTDRGWTGELFF.